These T cell receptor beta chains were read from a single sample in a study of blood T cell repertoires in COVID-19. Using immunoSEQ multiplex PCR, the repertoire was profiled, and TCRdb retains in-frame clones only, with some absent. Of approximately 140,000 clones detected, about nine tenths appear once; the ten largest clones hold about 2.3%. Material for sequencing was peripheral blood. The receptors stem from a human donor in a cohort sampled during active COVID-19. Both conserved end residues are part of each CDR3. A D gene is named only where the DNA matches it firmly. Some rows mark clone size as missing; the rest say once, few, many or name a class of expanded clone.

clone_size: NA
d_call: TRBD1
v_call: TRBV4-1
j_call: TRBJ1-6
cdr3_nt: TGCGCCAGCAGCCCGACAGGGAAATCCCTCCACTTT
cdr3_aa: CASSPTGKSLHF

clone_size: NA
d_call: NA
v_call: TRBV28
j_call: TRBJ2-6
cdr3_nt: TGTGCCAGCAACCCCCGGAGCTCTGGGGCCAACGTCCTGACTTTC
cdr3_aa: CASNPRSSGANVLTF

clone_size: NA
d_call: NA
v_call: TRBV28
j_call: TRBJ2-4
cdr3_nt: TGTGCCAGCAGTTCCGGATCGACTCTAGCCAAAAACATTCAGTACTTC
cdr3_aa: CASSSGSTLAKNIQYF

clone_size: NA
d_call: NA
v_call: TRBV6-6
j_call: TRBJ1-6
cdr3_nt: TGTGCCAGCAGCCCGGGATCTCTGAACAATTCACCCCTCCACTTT
cdr3_aa: CASSPGSLNNSPLHF

clone_size: NA
d_call: NA
v_call: TRBV19
j_call: TRBJ1-5
cdr3_nt: TGTGCCAGTAGTCCCCCAATGGCATTCAACAATCAGCCCCAGCATTTT
cdr3_aa: CASSPPMAFNNQPQHF

clone_size: NA
d_call: NA
v_call: TRBV4-3
j_call: TRBJ2-7
cdr3_nt: TGCGCCAGCAGCCAAGATGGAGACGGCGAGCAGTACTTC
cdr3_aa: CASSQDGDGEQYF

clone_size: NA
d_call: TRBD1
v_call: TRBV6-5
j_call: TRBJ2-7
cdr3_nt: TGTGCCAGCAGTCCAGGGGGCTCGAGAGAGCAGTACTTC
cdr3_aa: CASSPGGSREQYF

clone_size: NA
d_call: NA
v_call: TRBV7-2
j_call: TRBJ2-1
cdr3_nt: TGTGCCAGCAGCCCCTATCTGTCCACGGGTGAGCAGTTCTTC
cdr3_aa: CASSPYLSTGEQFF

clone_size: NA
d_call: TRBD2
v_call: TRBV3-1/TRBV3-2
j_call: TRBJ2-1
cdr3_nt: TGTGCCAGCAGCCCTTACCTGACTAGCGGGAGTGGGCATGAGCAGTTCTTC
cdr3_aa: CASSPYLTSGSGHEQFF

clone_size: NA
d_call: TRBD2
v_call: TRBV30
j_call: TRBJ2-7
cdr3_nt: TGTGCCTGGAAGGGCGGCGGGGGACTCGCGGGGGACGAGCAGTACTTC
cdr3_aa: CAWKGGGGLAGDEQYF

clone_size: few
d_call: NA
v_call: TRBV7-7
j_call: TRBJ2-3
cdr3_nt: TGTGCTAGCAGCTTACTAGGAGGGCCCACAGATACGCAGTATTTT
cdr3_aa: CASSLLGGPTDTQYF

clone_size: NA
d_call: NA
v_call: TRBV5-1
j_call: TRBJ2-3
cdr3_nt: TGCGCCAGCAGCTTCGATGAGGGTACGCAGTATTTT
cdr3_aa: CASSFDEGTQYF

clone_size: once
d_call: TRBD1
v_call: TRBV30
j_call: TRBJ1-5
cdr3_nt: TGTGCCTGGAGCAGGGGGCCGGTTGATCAGCCCCAGCATTTT
cdr3_aa: CAWSRGPVDQPQHF

clone_size: NA
d_call: TRBD2
v_call: TRBV19
j_call: TRBJ2-5
cdr3_nt: TGTGCCACCACGACATTTTTAGCGGGAAGGGAGACCCAGTACTTC
cdr3_aa: CATTTFLAGRETQYF

clone_size: NA
d_call: NA
v_call: TRBV7-9
j_call: TRBJ2-2
cdr3_nt: TGTGCCAGCAGCTTAGGTACGAACACCGGGGAGCTGTTTTTT
cdr3_aa: CASSLGTNTGELFF

clone_size: medium-sized
d_call: NA
v_call: TRBV10-2
j_call: TRBJ1-1
cdr3_nt: TGCGCCAGCAGTGAGCTGACAGGGAACACTGAAGCTTTCTTT
cdr3_aa: CASSELTGNTEAFF

clone_size: NA
d_call: TRBD2
v_call: TRBV4-3
j_call: TRBJ2-3
cdr3_nt: TGCGCCAGCAGCCTTACTTATGGGGGGGGAGATACGCAGTATTTT
cdr3_aa: CASSLTYGGGDTQYF

clone_size: few
d_call: TRBD1
v_call: TRBV30
j_call: TRBJ2-7
cdr3_nt: TGTGCCTGGAGGCAGGGGGCGCGGGAGCAGTACTTC
cdr3_aa: CAWRQGAREQYF

clone_size: NA
d_call: TRBD1
v_call: TRBV6-5
j_call: TRBJ2-1
cdr3_nt: TGTGCCAGCACCTTCAGGACAGGATCCCTAAATGAGCAGTTCTTC
cdr3_aa: CASTFRTGSLNEQFF

clone_size: once
d_call: TRBD1
v_call: TRBV12-3/TRBV12-4
j_call: TRBJ2-7
cdr3_nt: TGTGCCAGCAGACCGGGACAGGTCTACGAGCAGTACTTC
cdr3_aa: CASRPGQVYEQYF

clone_size: NA
d_call: TRBD1
v_call: TRBV6-6
j_call: TRBJ1-2
cdr3_nt: TGTGCCAGCAGTGGCAGCGGACAGGGAACAGAGGGCTACACCTTC
cdr3_aa: CASSGSGQGTEGYTF

clone_size: NA
d_call: NA
v_call: TRBV6-2/TRBV6-3
j_call: TRBJ1-5
cdr3_nt: TGTGCCAGCAGCCCAACCCGACACAGCAATCAGCCCCAGCATTTT
cdr3_aa: CASSPTRHSNQPQHF

clone_size: NA
d_call: NA
v_call: TRBV11-3
j_call: TRBJ2-1
cdr3_nt: TGTGCCAGCAGCTTTAGAGGGCTCGGTGAGCAGTTCTTC
cdr3_aa: CASSFRGLGEQFF

clone_size: NA
d_call: NA
v_call: TRBV3-1/TRBV3-2
j_call: TRBJ1-4
cdr3_nt: TGTGCCAGCAGCCAAGAACACAGGACTAATGAAAAACTGTTTTTT
cdr3_aa: CASSQEHRTNEKLFF

clone_size: NA
d_call: NA
v_call: TRBV30
j_call: TRBJ1-3
cdr3_nt: TGTGCCTGGAACCCTACGTCAGGAAACACCATATATTTT
cdr3_aa: CAWNPTSGNTIYF

clone_size: NA
d_call: NA
v_call: TRBV6-5
j_call: TRBJ2-1
cdr3_nt: TGTGCCAGCAGTTACGACGGCGGGGAGCAGTTCTTC
cdr3_aa: CASSYDGGEQFF

clone_size: NA
d_call: NA
v_call: TRBV6-1
j_call: TRBJ2-3
cdr3_nt: TGTGCCAGCAGTGTAAAAGGGACTCACTATGGCGATACGCAGTATTTT
cdr3_aa: CASSVKGTHYGDTQYF

clone_size: NA
d_call: NA
v_call: TRBV11-2
j_call: TRBJ1-1
cdr3_nt: TGTGCCAGCAGCTTAATTGCGGGGCGCGACACTGAAGCTTTCTTT
cdr3_aa: CASSLIAGRDTEAFF

clone_size: once
d_call: TRBD1
v_call: TRBV27
j_call: TRBJ1-2
cdr3_nt: TGTGCCAGCAGTTTCGACAGGGTTCTCGGCGGCTACACCTTC
cdr3_aa: CASSFDRVLGGYTF

clone_size: NA
d_call: NA
v_call: TRBV29-1
j_call: TRBJ1-1
cdr3_nt: TGCAGCGTTGGTGTACTGGGCACCGAGAACACTGAAGCTTTCTTT
cdr3_aa: CSVGVLGTENTEAFF

clone_size: NA
d_call: TRBD2
v_call: TRBV6-5
j_call: TRBJ2-3
cdr3_nt: TGTGCCAGCAGCCCGGGACTAGGGACCGATACGCAGTATTTT
cdr3_aa: CASSPGLGTDTQYF

clone_size: NA
d_call: TRBD1
v_call: TRBV7-9
j_call: TRBJ2-1
cdr3_nt: TGTGCCAGCAGCGGCAATATACCGGGGACAGGGTCGTGGGGCAATGAGCAGTTCTTC
cdr3_aa: CASSGNIPGTGSWGNEQFF

clone_size: NA
d_call: TRBD2
v_call: TRBV19
j_call: TRBJ2-3
cdr3_nt: TGTGCCAGTAGCCTTGGACTTGAGCGGGACCACACAGATACGCAGTATTTT
cdr3_aa: CASSLGLERDHTDTQYF

clone_size: few
d_call: NA
v_call: TRBV2
j_call: TRBJ1-5
cdr3_nt: TGTGCCAGCAGCCGACTGAATAGCAATCAGCCCCAGCATTTT
cdr3_aa: CASSRLNSNQPQHF

clone_size: NA
d_call: TRBD2
v_call: TRBV28
j_call: TRBJ2-3
cdr3_nt: TGTGCCAGCAGTCCCCCAACTAGCGGGGGGGTCGTCACAGATACGCAGTATTTT
cdr3_aa: CASSPPTSGGVVTDTQYF

clone_size: NA
d_call: NA
v_call: TRBV11-2
j_call: TRBJ1-2
cdr3_nt: TGTGCCAGCAGCTTAGATTACAGGTCCTATGGCTACACCTTC
cdr3_aa: CASSLDYRSYGYTF

clone_size: NA
d_call: TRBD2
v_call: TRBV19
j_call: TRBJ2-1
cdr3_nt: TGTGCCAGTAGCCTCATACGCGCTAGCGGGAGGTTCGGAGGTGAGCAGTTCTTC
cdr3_aa: CASSLIRASGRFGGEQFF

clone_size: NA
d_call: TRBD1
v_call: TRBV5-8
j_call: TRBJ2-1
cdr3_nt: TGTGCCAGCAGCTTGGGACAGGGGTTATACAATGAGCAGTTCTTC
cdr3_aa: CASSLGQGLYNEQFF

clone_size: NA
d_call: NA
v_call: TRBV6-4
j_call: TRBJ1-2
cdr3_nt: TGTGCCAGCAGTGACCCCCCGGACAGTAACTATGGCTACACCTTC
cdr3_aa: CASSDPPDSNYGYTF

clone_size: NA
d_call: TRBD2
v_call: TRBV9
j_call: TRBJ2-7
cdr3_nt: TGTGCCAGCAGCGTATCTAGCGGGAGATCGTACGAGCAGTACTTC
cdr3_aa: CASSVSSGRSYEQYF

clone_size: once
d_call: TRBD1
v_call: TRBV28
j_call: TRBJ1-3
cdr3_nt: TGTGCCAGCAGTTCCCCCGGGACAGATGGCTCTGGAAACACCATATATTTT
cdr3_aa: CASSSPGTDGSGNTIYF

clone_size: few
d_call: NA
v_call: TRBV30
j_call: TRBJ2-3
cdr3_nt: TGTGCCTGGAGATCCCTAGGAGATACGCAGTATTTT
cdr3_aa: CAWRSLGDTQYF

clone_size: NA
d_call: TRBD2
v_call: TRBV7-3
j_call: TRBJ2-3
cdr3_nt: TGTGCCAGCAGCTTAGGGGGGGTGTTCACAGATACGCAGTATTTT
cdr3_aa: CASSLGGVFTDTQYF

clone_size: NA
d_call: TRBD2
v_call: TRBV24-1
j_call: TRBJ2-1
cdr3_nt: TGTGCCACCAGTGAGGGGGGGAGCGGGAGGGCCGACAATGAGCAGTTCTTC
cdr3_aa: CATSEGGSGRADNEQFF

clone_size: NA
d_call: NA
v_call: TRBV5-1
j_call: TRBJ2-2
cdr3_nt: TGCGCCAGCAGCTTGTCCGGCCAAGCAGGCGGGGAGCTGTTTTTT
cdr3_aa: CASSLSGQAGGELFF

clone_size: NA
d_call: TRBD2
v_call: TRBV27
j_call: TRBJ2-2
cdr3_nt: TGTGCCAGCAGTTTATACCGACTAGCGGGCACCGGGGAGCTGTTTTTT
cdr3_aa: CASSLYRLAGTGELFF

clone_size: NA
d_call: NA
v_call: TRBV5-1
j_call: TRBJ2-1
cdr3_nt: NA
cdr3_aa: CASSTSDRLYNEQFF

clone_size: once
d_call: NA
v_call: TRBV7-9
j_call: TRBJ2-3
cdr3_nt: TGTGCCAGCAGCTTATTCCGGGCAGATACGCAGTATTTT
cdr3_aa: CASSLFRADTQYF